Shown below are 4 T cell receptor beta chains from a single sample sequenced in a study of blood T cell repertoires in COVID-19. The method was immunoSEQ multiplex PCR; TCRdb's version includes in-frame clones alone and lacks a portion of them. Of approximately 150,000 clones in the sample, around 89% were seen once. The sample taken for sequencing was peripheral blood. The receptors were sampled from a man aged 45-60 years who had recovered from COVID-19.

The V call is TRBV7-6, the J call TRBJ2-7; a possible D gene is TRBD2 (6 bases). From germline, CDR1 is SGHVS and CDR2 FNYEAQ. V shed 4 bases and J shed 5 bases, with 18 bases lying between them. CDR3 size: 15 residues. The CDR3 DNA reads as TGTGCCAGCAGCTCTCCTTTGGAGGGCACCGACGAGCAGTACTTC. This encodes CASSSPLEGTDEQYF. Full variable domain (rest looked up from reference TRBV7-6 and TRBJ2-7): GAGVSQSPRYKVTKRGQDVALRCDPISGHVSLYWYRQALGQGPEFLTYFNYEAQQDKSGLPNDRFSAERPEGSISTLTIQRTEQRDSAMYRCASSSPLEGTDEQYFGPGTRLTVT.

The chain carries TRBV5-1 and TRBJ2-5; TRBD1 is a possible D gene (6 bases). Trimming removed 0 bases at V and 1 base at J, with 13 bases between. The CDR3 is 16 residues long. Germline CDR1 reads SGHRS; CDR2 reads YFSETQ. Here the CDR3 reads CASSLAPGAVQETQYF. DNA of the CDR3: TGCGCCAGCAGCTTGGCCCCAGGGGCGGTCCAAGAGACCCAGTACTTC.

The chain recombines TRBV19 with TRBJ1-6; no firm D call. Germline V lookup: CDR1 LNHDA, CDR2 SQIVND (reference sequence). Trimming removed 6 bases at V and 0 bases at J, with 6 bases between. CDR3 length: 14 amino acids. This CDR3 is CASSRDSYNSPLHF. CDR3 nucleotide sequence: TGTGCCAGTAGCCGGGACTCCTATAATTCACCCCTCCACTTT. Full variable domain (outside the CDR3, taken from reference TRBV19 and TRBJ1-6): DGGITQSPKYLFRKEGQNVTLSCEQNLNHDAMYWYRQDPGQGLRLIYYSQIVNDFQKGDIAEGYSVSREKKESFPLTVTSAQKNPTAFYLCASSRDSYNSPLHFGNGTRLTVT.

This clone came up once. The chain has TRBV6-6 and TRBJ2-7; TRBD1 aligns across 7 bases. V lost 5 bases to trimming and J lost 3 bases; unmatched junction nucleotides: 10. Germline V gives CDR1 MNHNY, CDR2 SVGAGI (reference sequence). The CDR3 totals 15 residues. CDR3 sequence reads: CASSPGDRIDYEQYF. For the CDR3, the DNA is TGTGCCAGCAGTCCTGGGGACAGAATAGACTACGAGCAGTACTTC.